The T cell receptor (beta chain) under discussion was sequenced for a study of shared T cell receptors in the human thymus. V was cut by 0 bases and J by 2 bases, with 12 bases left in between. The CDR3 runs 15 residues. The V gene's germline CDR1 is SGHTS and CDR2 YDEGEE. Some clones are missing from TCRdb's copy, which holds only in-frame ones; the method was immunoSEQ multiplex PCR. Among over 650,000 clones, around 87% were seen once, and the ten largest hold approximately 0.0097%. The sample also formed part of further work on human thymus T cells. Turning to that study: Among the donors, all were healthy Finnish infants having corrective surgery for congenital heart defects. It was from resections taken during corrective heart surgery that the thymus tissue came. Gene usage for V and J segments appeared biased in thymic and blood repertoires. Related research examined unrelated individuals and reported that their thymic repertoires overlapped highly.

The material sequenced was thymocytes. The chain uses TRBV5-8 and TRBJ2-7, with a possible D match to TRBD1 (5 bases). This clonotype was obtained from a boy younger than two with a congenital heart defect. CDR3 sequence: CASSLARACPYEQYF. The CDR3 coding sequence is TGTGCCAGCAGCTTGGCCAGGGCCTGTCCCTACGAGCAGTACTTC.